The 21 T cell receptor beta chains below were found in one sample sequenced in a study of cytomegalovirus exposure and HLA in healthy donors. PCR amplification relied on 60 Vbeta primers (plus 13 Jbeta primers). Produced via immunoSEQ multiplex PCR; TCRdb's table is partial and in-frame only. Of fewer than 200,000 clones in the sample, approximately 84% were seen once. The sample taken for sequencing was PBMCs. All receptors derive from a woman aged 45-59 years in good health and CMV-seropositive.

The rearrangement links TRBV19 to TRBJ2-5, with 12 bases lining up with TRBD2. Germline lookup yields CDR1 LNHDA and CDR2 SQIVND (reference sequence). This CDR3 is built from 16 residues. V was pared by 5 bases and J by 1 base, with 5 bases of the junction left unmatched. The CDR3 is CASSLRLAGAQETQYF. CDR3 sequence (DNA): TGTGCCAGTAGTCTCCGACTAGCGGGGGCCCAAGAGACCCAGTACTTC.

The rearrangement joins TRBV7-3 to TRBJ1-1; D remains unclear. Germline V gene sequence: CDR1 SGHTA, CDR2 FQGTGA. The CDR3 spans 14 residues. V was trimmed by 1 base and J by 1 base, leaving 7 bases between them. CDR3 in DNA: TGTGCCAGCAGCTTAAACCCCGGGAACACTGAAGCTTTCTTT. Its translation is CASSLNPGNTEAFF.

V is TRBV2 and J is TRBJ2-2; TRBD2 aligns across 7 bases. CDR3 length: 16 residues. Germline lookup yields CDR1 SNHLY and CDR2 FYNNEI. After removal of 4 bases from V and 0 bases from J, the junction contained 5 bases not matched to a gene. CDR3: CASSALGRANTGELFF. CDR3 sequence (DNA): TGTGCCAGCAGTGCTCTAGGGAGGGCGAACACCGGGGAGCTGTTTTTT.

The chain joins TRBV18 to TRBJ1-2; D may be TRBD1 (6 bases). Germline CDR1 and CDR2: KGHSH and LQKENI. With 3 bases removed from V and 4 bases from J, the gap between germline ends came to 12 bases. The CDR3 has 14 residues. The chain's CDR3 is CASSPGQTLYGYTF. Here the CDR3 DNA reads TGTGCCAGCTCACCTGGACAGACCCTCTATGGCTACACCTTC.

The chain is built from TRBV19 and TRBJ1-1, with D perhaps TRBD1 (5 bases). Between the trimmed V and J ends, which lost 5 bases and 1 base, there was a span of 8 bases. Per the germline V gene, CDR1 is LNHDA and CDR2 is SQIVND (reference sequence). The CDR3 is made up of 13 amino acids. In DNA form, the CDR3 reads TGTGCCAGTAGTTGGACAAGGAACACTGAAGCTTTCTTT. It specifies CASSWTRNTEAFF.

This clone was seen just once. V and J are TRBV7-9 and TRBJ2-5; weak D call: TRBD2 (6 bases). Trimming pared 2 bases from V and 7 bases from J, leaving 14 bases between. This CDR3 has 14 amino acids. CDR1 is SEHNR, CDR2 FQNEAQ, per germline (reference sequence). As DNA, the CDR3 is TGTGCCAGCAGCTTATCGGAGGGGATAGCGACCCAGTACTTC. Translation: CASSLSEGIATQYF.

This clone was recorded a few times. The chain combines TRBV4-1 with TRBJ1-5, with 7 bases aligning to TRBD1. Trimming took 1 base from V and 9 from J; bases not matched to a gene: 6. The CDR3 spans 14 residues. Per germline, CDR1 MGHRA and CDR2 YSYEKL. This chain's CDR3 is CASSQGGQARPQHF. The DNA for the CDR3 is TGCGCCAGCAGCCAAGGAGGACAGGCCCGGCCCCAGCATTTT.

This clone was found once. The CDR3 nucleotides read TGTGCCAGCAGCCCTGGGATAGGGGCCGGCACCGGGGAGCTGTTTTTT. It is translated as CASSPGIGAGTGELFF. The chain combines TRBV5-4 with TRBJ2-2; D possibly corresponds to TRBD1 (5 bases). Germline values: CDR1 SGHNT, CDR2 YYREEE (reference sequence). There are 16 residues in the CDR3. Deletions cut 4 bases from V and 4 bases from J, with 17 bases between.

This clone occurred once. This chain connects TRBV27 to TRBJ2-7, with D possibly TRBD1 on 5 matching bases. This CDR3 region has 12 residues. Germline CDR1 is MNHEY and CDR2 is SMNVEV (reference sequence). Trimming removed 1 base from V and 7 bases from J, with 8 bases in between. Written as DNA, the CDR3 is TGTGCCAGCAGTTTATGGGGCCGGGAGCAGTACTTC. Its translation: CASSLWGREQYF.

The chain couples TRBV4-3 to TRBJ2-3, with D possibly TRBD2 on 6 matching bases. Trimming pared 0 bases from V and 9 bases from J, leaving 13 bases between. CDR3 size: 14 residues. Germline assignment: CDR1 LGHNA and CDR2 YSLEER. CDR3 protein: CASSQDVRGRTQYF. In nucleotides, the CDR3 is TGCGCCAGCAGCCAAGATGTACGGGGGAGAACGCAGTATTTT.

The table lists this clone with a few counts. The V and J genes are TRBV15 and TRBJ1-1, with D perhaps TRBD1 (5 bases). Trimming removed 0 bases at V and 11 bases at J, with 16 bases between. CDR1 is LNHNV and CDR2 is YYDKDF in the germline V gene (reference sequence). The CDR3 loop spans 14 amino acids. The chain's CDR3 is CATSRDWGGNSAFF. As DNA, the CDR3 is TGTGCCACCAGCAGAGATTGGGGGGGAAATTCGGCTTTCTTT.

This clone was observed a few times. This rearrangement joins TRBV4-2 to TRBJ1-1; 7 nucleotides align to TRBD1. Looked up from germline, CDR1 is LGHNA and CDR2 is YNFKEQ. The CDR3 is 15 residues long. With 3 bases clipped from V and 3 bases from J, the junction kept 7 bases outside the gene matches. The CDR3 spells CASSHVRQGDTEAFF. The CDR3 DNA follows: TGTGCCAGCAGCCACGTTCGACAGGGAGACACTGAAGCTTTCTTT.

V is TRBV19 and J is TRBJ2-7; D not resolved. CDR1 is LNHDA and CDR2 is SQIVND in the germline V gene (reference sequence). The CDR3 is 15 amino acids. Trimming took off 8 bases at V and 2 bases at J, with 19 bases between the two ends. The CDR3 DNA sequence: TGTGCCAGTGCAGTAGTGGCGGATCCTACCTACGAGCAGTACTTC. Translating it yields CASAVVADPTYEQYF.

This clone appeared once. The CDR3 loop is CAWSVAGSSYNEQFF. Here the CDR3 DNA reads TGTGCCTGGAGTGTAGCGGGGAGCTCCTACAATGAGCAGTTCTTC. The J gene is TRBJ2-1, the V gene TRBV30, with TRBD2 matching over 7 bases. Trimming cost V 0 bases and J 0 bases; bases outside gene matches: 2. The CDR3 sequence is 15 residues long. Germline V gives CDR1 GTSNPN, CDR2 SVGIG (reference sequence).

This clone has a handful of counts. The chain joins TRBV9 to TRBJ2-7; D is possibly TRBD1 (6 bases). The ends were cut back, 0 bases at V and 5 bases at J, with 15 bases in the middle. The CDR3 has 15 residues. Germline V lookup: CDR1 SGDLS, CDR2 YYNGEE. In DNA, the CDR3 is TGTGCCAGCAGCGTAGCCGGGACACCCCCGGACGAGCAGTACTTC. Its protein is CASSVAGTPPDEQYF.

This chain uses TRBV7-2 with TRBJ1-1; D uncertain. This CDR3 comprises 14 residues. The germline CDR1 and CDR2 sequences are SGHTA and FQGNSA. Trimming left V 1 base short and J 1 base short, with 7 bases between. Written as DNA, the CDR3 is TGTGCCAGCAGCTTAGGCATCAGGAACACTGAAGCTTTCTTT. Translated: CASSLGIRNTEAFF.

The chain joins TRBV13 to TRBJ1-1; a possible D gene is TRBD1 (5 bases). The CDR3 length is 13 residues. The germline V gene has CDR1 PRHDT and CDR2 FYEKMQ (reference sequence). The V and J ends lost 5 bases and 5 bases respectively, with 12 bases between them. The CDR3 DNA reads TGTGCCAGCAGCCCCCCGGGGGGGACTGAAGCTTTCTTT. Protein sequence: CASSPPGGTEAFF.

This clone has more than one count but fewer than ten. The rearrangement joins TRBV16 to TRBJ1-5, with a weak D call TRBD1 (5 bases). The CDR3 is made up of 15 amino acids. V lost 0 bases and J 7 bases, leaving 13 bases between the germline ends. CDR1 and CDR2 from the germline V gene are KGHSY and FQNENV. CDR3 DNA sequence: TGTGCCAGCAGCCAATCGGGGGGTGTCATGCAGCCCCAGCATTTT. It encodes CASSQSGGVMQPQHF.

V usage is TRBV7-9 and J usage is TRBJ1-5, with TRBD1 matching 8 bases. The J segment lost 6 bases and the V segment lost 5 bases, leaving 6 bases of the junction unmatched. The CDR3 runs to 14 residues. Germline V lookup: CDR1 SEHNR, CDR2 FQNEAQ (reference sequence). CDR3 sequence (DNA): TGTGCCAGCAGCCCACAGGGGGGCGGTCAGCCCCAGCATTTT. It specifies CASSPQGGGQPQHF.

The chain combines TRBV9 with TRBJ2-3, with 16 bases matching TRBD2. This CDR3 region has 18 residues. V lost 3 bases to trimming and J lost 5 bases; unmatched junction nucleotides: 9. Germline CDR1 and CDR2: SGDLS and YYNGEE. The CDR3 loop reads CASSETGTSGGAQDTQYF. DNA for the CDR3: TGTGCCAGCAGCGAAACCGGGACTAGCGGGGGGGCTCAAGATACGCAGTATTTT.

This clone was observed once. The V gene is TRBV18, the J gene TRBJ1-3; 8 bases fit TRBD1. This CDR3 is built from 15 residues. CDR1 is KGHSH, CDR2 LQKENI, per germline. Trimming cost V 8 bases and J 0 bases; bases outside gene matches: 6. CDR3 protein: CASKRQGPSGNTIYF. The DNA for the CDR3 is TGTGCCAGCAAACGACAGGGGCCCTCTGGAAACACCATATATTTT.